This TCR beta chain was captured in a study of blood T cell repertoires in COVID-19. About the research overall: T cells, B-cell-depleted T cells, or PBMCs provided the cDNA or gDNA that served as material.

Data came from immunoSEQ multiplex PCR; TCRdb stores just in-frame clones and leaves some out. The sample lists about 440,000 clones, 70% to 90% occurring once. Those who participated ranged in age from roughly 18 to 90 years and resided in under 25 US areas. Participants' own reports of clinical history determined their cohort assignment. Sequenced: PBMCs or T cells enriched from blood (not recorded which). This sequence was found in a woman aged 18-29 years with acute COVID-19.

The CDR3 DNA sequence: TGTGCCAGCAGTTACGGGACTAGCGGGAAGAATGAGCAGTTCTTC. Translated, it gives CASSYGTSGKNEQFF. This chain joins TRBV6-5 and TRBJ2-1, with 13 bases matching TRBD2. Germline CDR1 MNHEY, CDR2 SVGAGI. The CDR3 length is 15 residues. V shed 2 bases, J shed 7 bases, and the junction held 2 bases outside the gene matches.